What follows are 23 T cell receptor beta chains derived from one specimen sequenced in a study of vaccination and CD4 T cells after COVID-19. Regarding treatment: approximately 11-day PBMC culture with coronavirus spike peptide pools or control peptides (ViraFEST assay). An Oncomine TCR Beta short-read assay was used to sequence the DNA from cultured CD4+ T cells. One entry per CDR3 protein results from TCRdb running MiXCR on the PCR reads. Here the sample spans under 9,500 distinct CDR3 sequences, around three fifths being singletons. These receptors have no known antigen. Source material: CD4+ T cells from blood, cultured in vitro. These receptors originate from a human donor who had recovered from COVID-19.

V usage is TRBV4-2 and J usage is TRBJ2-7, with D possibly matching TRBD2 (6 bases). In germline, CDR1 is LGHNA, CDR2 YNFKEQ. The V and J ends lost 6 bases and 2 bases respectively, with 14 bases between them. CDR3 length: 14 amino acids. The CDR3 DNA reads TGTGCCAGCAGTCGGGACTTGAATACCTACGAGCAGTACTTC. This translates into CASSRDLNTYEQYF.

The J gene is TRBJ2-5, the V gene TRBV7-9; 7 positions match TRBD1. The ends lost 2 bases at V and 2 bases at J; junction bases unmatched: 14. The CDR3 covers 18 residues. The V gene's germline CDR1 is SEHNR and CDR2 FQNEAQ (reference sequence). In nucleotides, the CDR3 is TGTGCCAGCAGCTTAAGAGGGGTCCGGGACAGCGAACAAGAGACCCAGTACTTC. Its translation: CASSLRGVRDSEQETQYF.

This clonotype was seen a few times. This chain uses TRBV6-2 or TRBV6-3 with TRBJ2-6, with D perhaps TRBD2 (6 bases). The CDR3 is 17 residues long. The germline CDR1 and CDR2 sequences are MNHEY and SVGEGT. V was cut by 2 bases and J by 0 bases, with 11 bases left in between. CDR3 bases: TGTGCCAGCAGTTACGGGAGGTTATACTCTGGGGCCAACGTCCTGACTTTC. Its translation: CASSYGRLYSGANVLTF.

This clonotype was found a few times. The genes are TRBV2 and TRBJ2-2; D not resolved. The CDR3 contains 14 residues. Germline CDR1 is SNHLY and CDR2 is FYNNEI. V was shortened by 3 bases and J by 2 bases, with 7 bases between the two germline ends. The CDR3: CASSEARNTGELFF. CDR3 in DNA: TGTGCCAGCAGTGAGGCCAGAAACACCGGGGAGCTGTTTTTT.

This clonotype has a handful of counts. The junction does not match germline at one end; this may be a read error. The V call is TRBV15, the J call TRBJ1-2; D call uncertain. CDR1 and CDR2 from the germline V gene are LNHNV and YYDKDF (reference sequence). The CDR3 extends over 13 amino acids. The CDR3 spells CATSRAPDYAYTF. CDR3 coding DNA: TGTGCCACCAGCAGAGCTCCAGACTATGCCTACACCTTC. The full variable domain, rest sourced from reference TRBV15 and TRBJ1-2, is DAMVIQNPRYQVTQFGKPVTLSCSQTLNHNVMYWYQQKSSQAPKLLFHYYDKDFNNEADTPDNFQSRRPNTSFCFLDIRSPGLGDTAMYLCATSRAPDYAYTFGSGTRLTVV.

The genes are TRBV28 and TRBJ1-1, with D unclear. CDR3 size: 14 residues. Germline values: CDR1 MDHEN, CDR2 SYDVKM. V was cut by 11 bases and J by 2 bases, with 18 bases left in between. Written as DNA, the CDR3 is TGTGCCCACCTGTGGGGTGGCAGTAACACTGAAGCTTTCTTT. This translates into CAHLWGGSNTEAFF.

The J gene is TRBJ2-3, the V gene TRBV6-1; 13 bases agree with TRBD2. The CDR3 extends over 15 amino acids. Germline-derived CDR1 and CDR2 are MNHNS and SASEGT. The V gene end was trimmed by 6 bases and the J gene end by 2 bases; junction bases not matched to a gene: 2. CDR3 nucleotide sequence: TGTGCCAGCAGACTAGCGGGGGGGACCACAGATACGCAGTATTTT. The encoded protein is CASRLAGGTTDTQYF.

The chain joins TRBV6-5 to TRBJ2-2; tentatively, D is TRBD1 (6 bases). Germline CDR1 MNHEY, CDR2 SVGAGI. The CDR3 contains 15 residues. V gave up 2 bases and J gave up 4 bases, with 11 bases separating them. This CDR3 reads CASSYQGPSTGELFF. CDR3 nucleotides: TGTGCCAGCAGTTACCAGGGGCCGAGCACCGGGGAGCTGTTTTTT.

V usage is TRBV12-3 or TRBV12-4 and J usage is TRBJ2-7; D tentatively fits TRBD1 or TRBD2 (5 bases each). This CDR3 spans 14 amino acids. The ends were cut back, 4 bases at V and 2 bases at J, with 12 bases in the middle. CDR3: CASSWDAGPYEQYF. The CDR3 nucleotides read TGTGCCAGCAGTTGGGACGCTGGGCCCTACGAGCAGTACTTC.

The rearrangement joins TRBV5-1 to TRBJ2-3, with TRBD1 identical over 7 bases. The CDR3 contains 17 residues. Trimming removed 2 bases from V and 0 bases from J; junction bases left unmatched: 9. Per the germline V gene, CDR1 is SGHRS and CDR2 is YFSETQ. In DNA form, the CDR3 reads TGCGCCAGCAGCTTCCAGACAGGGACAGCTAGCACAGATACGCAGTATTTT. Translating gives CASSFQTGTASTDTQYF.

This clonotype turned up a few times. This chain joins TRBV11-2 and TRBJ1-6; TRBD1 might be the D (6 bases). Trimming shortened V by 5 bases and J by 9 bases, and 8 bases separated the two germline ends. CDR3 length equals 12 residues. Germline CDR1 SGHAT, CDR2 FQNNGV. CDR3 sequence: CASSAGVSPLHF. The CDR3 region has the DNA TGTGCCAGCAGCGCAGGGGTTTCACCCCTCCACTTT.

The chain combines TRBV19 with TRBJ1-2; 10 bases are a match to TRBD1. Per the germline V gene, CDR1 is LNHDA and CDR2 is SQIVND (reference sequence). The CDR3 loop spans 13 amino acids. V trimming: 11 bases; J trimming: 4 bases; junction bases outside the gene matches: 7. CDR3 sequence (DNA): TGTGCCGGACGACAGGGGGCGGGCTATGGCTACACCTTC. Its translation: CAGRQGAGYGYTF.

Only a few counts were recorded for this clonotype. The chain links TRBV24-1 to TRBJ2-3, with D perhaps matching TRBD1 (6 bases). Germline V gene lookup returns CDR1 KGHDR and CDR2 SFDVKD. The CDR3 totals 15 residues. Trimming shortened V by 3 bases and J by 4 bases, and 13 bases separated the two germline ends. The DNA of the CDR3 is TGTGCCACCAGTGATCCTAATACAGGGCCAGATACGCAGTATTTT. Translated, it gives CATSDPNTGPDTQYF.

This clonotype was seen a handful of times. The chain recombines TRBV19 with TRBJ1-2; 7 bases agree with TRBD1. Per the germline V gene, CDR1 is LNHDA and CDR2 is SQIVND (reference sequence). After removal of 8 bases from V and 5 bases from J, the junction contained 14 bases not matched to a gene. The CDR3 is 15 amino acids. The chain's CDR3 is CASAGTAILIYGYTF. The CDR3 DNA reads TGTGCCAGTGCCGGGACAGCGATACTAATTTATGGCTACACCTTC.

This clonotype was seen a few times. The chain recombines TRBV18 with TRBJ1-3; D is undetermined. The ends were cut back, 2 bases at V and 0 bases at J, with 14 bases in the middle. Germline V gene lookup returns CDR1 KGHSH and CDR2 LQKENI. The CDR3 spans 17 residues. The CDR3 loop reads CASSPSPAQSSGNTIYF. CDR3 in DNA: TGTGCCAGCTCACCAAGCCCCGCACAGAGCTCTGGAAACACCATATATTTT.

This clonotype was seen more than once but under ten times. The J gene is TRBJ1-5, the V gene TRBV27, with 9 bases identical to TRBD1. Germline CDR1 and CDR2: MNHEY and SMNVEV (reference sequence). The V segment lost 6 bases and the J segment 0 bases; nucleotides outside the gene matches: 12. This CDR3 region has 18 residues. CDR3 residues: CASSKDGTGRYSNQPQHF. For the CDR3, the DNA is TGTGCCAGCAGCAAAGATGGGACAGGGAGATATAGCAATCAGCCCCAGCATTTT.

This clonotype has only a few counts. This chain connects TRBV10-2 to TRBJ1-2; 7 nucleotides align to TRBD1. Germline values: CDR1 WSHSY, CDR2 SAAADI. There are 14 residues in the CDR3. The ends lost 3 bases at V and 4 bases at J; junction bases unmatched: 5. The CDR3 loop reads CASSEGGSGYGYTF. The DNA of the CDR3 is TGCGCCAGCAGTGAAGGGGGCTCGGGCTATGGCTACACCTTC.

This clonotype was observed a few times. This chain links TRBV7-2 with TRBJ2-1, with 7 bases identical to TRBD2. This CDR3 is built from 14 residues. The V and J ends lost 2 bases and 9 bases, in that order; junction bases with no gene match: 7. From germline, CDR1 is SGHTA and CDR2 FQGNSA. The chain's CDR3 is CASSLLGGVSEQFF. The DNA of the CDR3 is TGTGCCAGCAGCTTATTGGGAGGGGTCTCTGAGCAGTTCTTC.

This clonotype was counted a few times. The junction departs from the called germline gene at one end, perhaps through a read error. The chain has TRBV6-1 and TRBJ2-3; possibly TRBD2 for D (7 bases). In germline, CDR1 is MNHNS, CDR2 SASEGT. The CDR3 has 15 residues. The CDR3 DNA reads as TGTGCCAGCAGGGAAGGGGGGGCGCACACAGATACGCAGTATTTT. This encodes CASREGGAHTDTQYF.

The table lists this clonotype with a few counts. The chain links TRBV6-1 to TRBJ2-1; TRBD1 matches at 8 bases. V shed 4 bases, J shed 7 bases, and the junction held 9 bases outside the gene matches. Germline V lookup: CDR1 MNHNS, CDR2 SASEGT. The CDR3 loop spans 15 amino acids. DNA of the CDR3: TGTGCCAGCAGTGTGCGGGACAGGCCGGAGAATGAGCAGTTCTTC. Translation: CASSVRDRPENEQFF.

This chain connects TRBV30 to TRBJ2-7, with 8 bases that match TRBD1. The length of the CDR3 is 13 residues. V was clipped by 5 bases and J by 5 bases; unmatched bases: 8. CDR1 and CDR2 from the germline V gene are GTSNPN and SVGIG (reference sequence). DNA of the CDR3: TGTGCCTGGGCTTGGACAGGGATCGACGAGCAGTACTTC. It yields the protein CAWAWTGIDEQYF.

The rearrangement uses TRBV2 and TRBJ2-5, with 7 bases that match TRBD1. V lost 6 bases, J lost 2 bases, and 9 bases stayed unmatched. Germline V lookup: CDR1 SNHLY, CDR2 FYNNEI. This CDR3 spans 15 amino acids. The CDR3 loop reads CASSAWGQIQETQYF. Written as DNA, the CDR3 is TGTGCCAGCAGCGCTTGGGGACAGATACAAGAGACCCAGTACTTC.

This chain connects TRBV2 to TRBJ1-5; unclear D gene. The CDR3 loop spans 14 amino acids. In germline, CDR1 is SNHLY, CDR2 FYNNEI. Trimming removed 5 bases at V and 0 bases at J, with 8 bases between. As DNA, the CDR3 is TGTGCCAGCAGTCTGGCCTATAGCAATCAGCCCCAGCATTTT. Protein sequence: CASSLAYSNQPQHF.